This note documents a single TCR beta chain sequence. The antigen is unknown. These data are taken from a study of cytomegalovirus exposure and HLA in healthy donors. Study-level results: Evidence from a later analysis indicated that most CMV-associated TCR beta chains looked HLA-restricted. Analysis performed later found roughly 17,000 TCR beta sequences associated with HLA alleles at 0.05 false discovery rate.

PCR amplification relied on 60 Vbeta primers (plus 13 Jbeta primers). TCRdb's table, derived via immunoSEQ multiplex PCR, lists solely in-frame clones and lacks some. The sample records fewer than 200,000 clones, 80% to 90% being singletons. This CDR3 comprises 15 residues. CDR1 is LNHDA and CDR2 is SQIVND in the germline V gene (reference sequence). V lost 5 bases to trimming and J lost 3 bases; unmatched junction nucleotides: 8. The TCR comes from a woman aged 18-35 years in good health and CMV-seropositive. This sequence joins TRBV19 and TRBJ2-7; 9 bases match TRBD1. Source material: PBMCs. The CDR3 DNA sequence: TGTGCCAGTAGTGCAACCCGGGACAGGGACTACGAGCAGTACTTC. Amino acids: CASSATRDRDYEQYF.